This T cell receptor (beta chain) was captured in a study of cytomegalovirus exposure and HLA in healthy donors. Study-wide points: When a later analysis compared HLA-associated TCR beta chains with equally common others, the HLA-associated chains turned out to be more clonally expanded and to have lower generation probabilities.

A word on this clone: Its antigen is not known.

Each donor was nominally healthy when sampled (though unrecorded immune exposures were likely). It was with 60 Vbeta and 13 Jbeta primers that the PCR ran. Data came from immunoSEQ multiplex PCR; TCRdb stores just in-frame clones and leaves some out. This table holds roughly 110,000 clones, over 60% found once. V dropped 7 bases and J dropped 7 bases, with 14 bases sitting between them. This CDR3 has 13 residues. Germline V gene data show CDR1 as MNHEY and CDR2 as SVGAGI. The chain recombines TRBV6-5 with TRBJ1-3; TRBD1 might be the D (5 bases). The receptor's source is a woman aged 25-40 years in good health and CMV-seronegative. Sample: PBMCs. This CDR3 is CASTDFGGNTIYF. The CDR3 DNA is TGTGCCAGCACGGATTTCGGGGGGAACACCATATATTTT.